This entry lists 10 T cell receptor beta chains sequenced from one sample in a study of cytomegalovirus exposure and HLA in healthy donors. Vbeta (60) and Jbeta (13) primers were used in the PCR. The assay was immunoSEQ multiplex PCR, and TCRdb's table has in-frame clones only and misses some. Reported are around 29,000 clones; the ten largest clones contain roughly 0.76%. Sequenced material: PBMCs. Receptor source: a man aged 30 to 45 in good health and CMV-seronegative.

V is TRBV27 and J is TRBJ1-5; D ambiguous. Germline lookup yields CDR1 MNHEY and CDR2 SMNVEV (reference sequence). The CDR3 totals 14 residues. V lost 0 bases, J lost 4 bases, and 7 bases lay in between. The CDR3 loop is CASSLSAGNQPQHF. CDR3 nucleotides: TGTGCCAGCAGTTTATCGGCGGGAAATCAGCCCCAGCATTTT.

The chain joins TRBV7-9 to TRBJ2-5, with D maybe TRBD2 (5 bases). In germline, CDR1 is SEHNR, CDR2 FQNEAQ (reference sequence). Trimming removed 5 bases at V and 3 bases at J, with 13 bases between. This CDR3 comprises 14 residues. The CDR3 protein is CASSPIRGKETQYF. The CDR3 DNA sequence: TGTGCCAGCAGCCCCATCAGAGGGAAAGAGACCCAGTACTTC.

The chain carries TRBV7-2 and TRBJ1-5; TRBD1 is a possible D gene (5 bases). This CDR3 comprises 16 residues. Germline-derived CDR1 and CDR2 are SGHTA and FQGNSA. V lost 5 bases to trimming and J lost 4 bases, with 18 bases between them. CDR3 bases: TGTGCCAGCAGCCTTAGCGGCGGGGGTAGGAATCAGCCCCAGCATTTT. Its protein product is CASSLSGGGRNQPQHF.

This chain links TRBV5-4 with TRBJ1-4; TRBD1 aligns across 7 bases. The germline V gene encodes CDR1 SGHNT and CDR2 YYREEE (reference sequence). This CDR3 spans 14 amino acids. Unmatched junction bases numbered 6, after V lost 5 bases and J lost 5 bases. CDR3 amino acids: CASSLDRNNEKLFF. The CDR3 coding sequence is TGTGCCAGCAGTCTGGACAGGAACAATGAAAAACTGTTTTTT.

Here the CDR3 DNA reads TGTGCCAGCAGTCCTTACAGGGGGAACACCGGGGAGCTGTTTTTT. Its protein is CASSPYRGNTGELFF. J is TRBJ2-2 and V is TRBV28; 7 nucleotides match TRBD1. Trimming at V came to 5 bases and at J to 1 base, leaving 4 bases not matched to a gene. The CDR3 contains 15 residues. Germline V lookup: CDR1 MDHEN, CDR2 SYDVKM.

The chain employs TRBV5-4 and TRBJ2-3; 10 positions agree with TRBD2. V dropped 1 base and J dropped 4; count of bases not matched to a gene: 12. The germline CDR1 and CDR2 sequences are SGHNT and YYREEE (reference sequence). CDR3 length: 18 amino acids. CDR3: CASSLHASGRIISDTQYF. DNA for the CDR3: TGTGCCAGCAGCTTGCACGCTAGCGGGAGAATAATATCAGATACGCAGTATTTT.

The V and J genes are TRBV28 and TRBJ1-2; 9 positions match TRBD1. Germline V CDR1 and CDR2: MDHEN, SYDVKM. Trimming at V came to 6 bases and at J to 8 bases, leaving 13 bases not matched to a gene. The length of the CDR3 is 15 residues. CDR3 residues: CASRVPGQGTGGYTF. The CDR3 bases are TGTGCCAGCAGAGTACCGGGACAGGGCACGGGAGGCTACACCTTC.

This chain connects TRBV7-2 to TRBJ2-7, with a weak D call TRBD1 (6 bases). The V gene lost 1 base and the J gene lost 2 bases, with 18 bases spanning the gap. This CDR3 contains 17 residues. Germline loops: CDR1 SGHTA, CDR2 FQGNSA. CDR3 DNA sequence: TGTGCCAGCAGCTTAGGTTTAGGGGGTATGAGGACCTACGAGCAGTACTTC. As protein: CASSLGLGGMRTYEQYF.

J is TRBJ2-3 and V is TRBV18, with no clear D. The germline V and J ends were trimmed by 4 bases and 4 bases, with 9 bases remaining between them. This CDR3 has 13 amino acids. Germline-derived CDR1 and CDR2 are KGHSH and LQKENI. The CDR3 nucleotides read TGTGCCAGCTCACAAAGCGCGGCAGATACGCAGTATTTT. Amino acids: CASSQSAADTQYF.

The chain links TRBV7-3 to TRBJ2-3; TRBD2 matches 13 bases. The CDR3 has 16 amino acids. With V trimmed by 4 bases and J by 3 bases, 4 bases remained unmatched. The germline V gene encodes CDR1 SGHTA and CDR2 FQGTGA. CDR3 coding DNA: TGTGCCAGCAGCTCTATGGGACTAGCGGGGACAGATACGCAGTATTTT. Its translation: CASSSMGLAGTDTQYF. Drawing the rest from reference TRBV7-3 and TRBJ2-3, the complete variable domain is GAGVSQTPSNKVTEKGKYVELRCDPISGHTALYWYRQSLGQGPEFLIYFQGTGAADDSGLPNDRFFAVRPEGSVSTLKIQRTERGDSAVYLCASSSMGLAGTDTQYFGPGTRLTVL.